In its sample, the clone carrying this TCR beta chain was seen a few times. The target antigen is unknown. Specified time point: persistent/refractory GD, antithyroid drugs over 5 years with positive TRAb. PBMC-extracted RNA yielded the TCR library. The data originate from a study of regulatory T cells in long-lasting Graves disease. V shed 6 bases and J shed 4 bases, with 28 bases lying between them. The CDR3 runs to 19 residues. Building the TCR beta libraries relied on iRepertoire HTBI primers, and CDR3 regions underwent Arm-PCR. TCRdb re-called the multiplex PCR reads through MiXCR, storing one row per CDR3 protein. The sample records some 470,000 distinct CDR3 sequences, 20% to 25% being singletons. Study-wide findings and caveats: Because few samples were included, accuracy may have been lower. TCR diversity in persistent Graves' patients was below that of newly diagnosed ones.

The rearrangement uses TRBV12-3 or TRBV12-4 and TRBJ1-5; unclear D gene. The sequenced sample was peripheral blood mononuclear cells (PBMCs), obtained when the disease was refractory, from a patient treated with antithyroid drugs. This TCR came from a female donor with Graves disease. CDR3: CASRGGSTGWESANQPQHF. In DNA, the CDR3 is TGTGCCAGCAGGGGAGGGAGTACGGGCTGGGAATCCGCAAATCAGCCCCAGCATTTT.